A selection of T cell receptor beta chains follows, all from one sample in a study of shared clonotypes between healthy human individuals. Sequencing used immunoSEQ multiplex PCR; TCRdb keeps in-frame clones, though not all of them. The data show about 2 million clones, 85% to 95% seen once. The sequencing input was naive CD4+ T cells sorted from blood. The source is a man between 18 and 29 years old in good health. CDR3s include the opening cysteine and the closing phenylalanine or tryptophan. The D gene is left open where the match is weak. Clone size, where shown, is once, few, many, or a class for clones that have expanded.

V gene,clone size,D gene,J gene,CDR3 protein,CDR3 DNA
TRBV6-1,NA,TRBD1,TRBJ2-1,CASSAGQGSSSYNEQFF,TGTGCCAGCAGTGCGGGACAGGGTTCAAGCTCCTACAATGAGCAGTTCTTC
TRBV6-5,NA,NA,TRBJ1-1,CASSRNNLGNTEAFF,TGTGCCAGCAGCCGCAACAACCTCGGGAACACTGAAGCTTTCTTT
TRBV19,NA,NA,TRBJ1-1,CASSISILNTEAFF,TGTGCCAGTAGTATTTCCATCCTTAACACTGAAGCTTTCTTT
TRBV2,NA,NA,TRBJ2-3,CASTRGTTDTQYF,TGTGCCAGCACTCGGGGCACAACAGATACGCAGTATTTT
TRBV19,NA,NA,TRBJ2-7,CASSIRATREEQYF,TGTGCCAGTAGTATAAGGGCTACTAGGGAAGAGCAGTACTTC
TRBV5-1,NA,NA,TRBJ1-2,CASSLEGGPYGYTF,TGCGCCAGCAGCTTGGAGGGGGGTCCCTATGGCTACACCTTC
TRBV11-2,NA,TRBD1,TRBJ2-1,CASSPTGDEQFF,TGTGCCAGCAGCCCCACAGGGGATGAGCAGTTCTTC
TRBV18,NA,NA,TRBJ2-5,CASSPVTGSQYF,TGTGCCAGCTCACCTGTAACCGGCAGCCAGTACTTC
TRBV6-6,NA,NA,TRBJ2-2,CATGGPITGELFF,TGTGCCACCGGGGGGCCGATCACCGGGGAGCTGTTTTTT
TRBV27,NA,TRBD1,TRBJ1-1,CASSRDRGNTEAFF,TGTGCCAGCAGTCGGGACAGGGGGAACACTGAAGCTTTCTTT
TRBV6-1,once,NA,TRBJ2-2,CASSVGQTNTGELFF,TGTGCCAGCAGTGTAGGACAGACGAACACCGGGGAGCTGTTTTTT
TRBV10-2,NA,TRBD1,TRBJ1-5,CASSTQGAQPQHF,TGCGCCAGCAGTACGCAGGGGGCTCAGCCCCAGCATTTT
TRBV18,few,TRBD1,TRBJ1-2,CASSPPGQGGYGYTF,TGTGCCAGCTCACCACCGGGACAGGGTGGCTATGGCTACACCTTC
TRBV10-3,NA,TRBD2,TRBJ2-4,CAISDPGLAVKNIQYF,TGTGCCATCAGTGACCCGGGACTAGCGGTAAAAAACATTCAGTACTTC
TRBV10-3,NA,TRBD1,TRBJ2-7,CAIRGDRGRNEQYF,TGTGCCATCAGAGGCGACAGGGGGCGGAACGAGCAGTACTTC
TRBV11-2,NA,NA,TRBJ2-2,CASSLVVGVYTGELFF,TGTGCCAGCAGCTTAGTCGTAGGGGTGTACACCGGGGAGCTGTTTTTT
TRBV18,NA,TRBD2,TRBJ2-7,CASSAGTNSYEQYF,TGTGCCAGCTCTGCCGGGACTAACTCCTACGAGCAGTACTTC
TRBV6-6,NA,NA,TRBJ2-7,CASSYSAGFYEQYF,TGTGCCAGCAGTTACTCGGCAGGTTTCTACGAGCAGTACTTC
TRBV5-1,NA,NA,TRBJ2-3,CASSLANKESDTQYF,TGCGCCAGCAGCTTGGCCAATAAGGAGTCAGATACGCAGTATTTT
TRBV5-1,NA,TRBD1,TRBJ1-1,CASSGKGAANTEAFF,TGCGCCAGCAGCGGGAAGGGGGCTGCGAACACTGAAGCTTTCTTT
TRBV5-4,NA,TRBD1,TRBJ1-3,CASSPGTGPGNTIYF,TGTGCCAGCAGTCCCGGGACAGGGCCTGGAAACACCATATATTTT
TRBV18,NA,NA,TRBJ2-2,CASSLDQIGTGELFF,TGTGCCAGCTCCTTAGACCAGATCGGCACCGGGGAGCTGTTTTTT
TRBV4-1,NA,TRBD1,TRBJ2-3,CASSQITGDGADTQYF,TGCGCCAGCAGCCAGATCACAGGGGATGGCGCAGATACGCAGTATTTT
TRBV10-3,once,NA,TRBJ2-6,CAISVGTGANVLTF,TGTGCCATCAGTGTCGGGACTGGGGCCAACGTCCTGACTTTC
TRBV4-1,NA,TRBD2,TRBJ2-1,CASSQAPGTSGTNEQFF,TGCGCCAGCAGCCAAGCCCCCGGGACTAGCGGGACCAATGAGCAGTTCTTC
TRBV27,NA,NA,TRBJ2-7,CASSQRGSSYEQYF,TGTGCCAGCAGCCAACGGGGCAGCTCCTACGAGCAGTACTTC
TRBV30,NA,NA,TRBJ2-5,CAWSVRRVQETQYF,TGTGCCTGGAGTGTACGTAGGGTCCAAGAGACCCAGTACTTC
TRBV28,NA,NA,TRBJ1-4,CASSTQGLRNEKLFF,TGTGCCAGCAGCACACAGGGTCTTCGTAATGAAAAACTGTTTTTT
TRBV5-4,few,NA,TRBJ2-5,CASSLRTSQETQYF,TGTGCCAGCAGCTTGCGCACATCCCAAGAGACCCAGTACTTC
TRBV6-6,once,NA,TRBJ1-1,CATIWRGRDTEAFF,TGTGCCACCATCTGGAGGGGTCGGGACACTGAAGCTTTCTTT
TRBV9,NA,NA,TRBJ1-5,CASSVGAYSNQPQHF,TGTGCCAGCAGCGTAGGCGCTTATAGCAATCAGCCCCAGCATTTT
TRBV5-1,NA,NA,TRBJ1-2,CASSSDSYGYTF,TGCGCCAGCAGCTCTGACAGCTATGGCTACACCTTC